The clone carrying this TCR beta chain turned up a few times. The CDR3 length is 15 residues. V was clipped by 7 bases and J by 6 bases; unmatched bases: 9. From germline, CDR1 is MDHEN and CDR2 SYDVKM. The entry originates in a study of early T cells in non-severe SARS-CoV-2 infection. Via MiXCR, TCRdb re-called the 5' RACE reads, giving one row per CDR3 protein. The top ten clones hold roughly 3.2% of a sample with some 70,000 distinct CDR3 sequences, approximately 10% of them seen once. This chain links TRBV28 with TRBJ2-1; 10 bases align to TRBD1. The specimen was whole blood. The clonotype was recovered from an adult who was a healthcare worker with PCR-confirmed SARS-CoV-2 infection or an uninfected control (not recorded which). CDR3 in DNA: TGTGCCAGCATCAGGGACAGGGGAGGTTCCAATGAGCAGTTCTTC. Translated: CASIRDRGGSNEQFF.